The clone carrying this T cell receptor (beta chain) is medium-sized (0.01 to 0.1%) by frequency. Its antigen remains unidentified. TRB amplification used around 270 ng of peripheral blood genomic DNA. Multiplex touch-down PCR amplified TRB using TRB-A and TRB-B pools in one tube. TCRdb re-called the multiplex PCR reads and gives one entry per CDR3 protein, without DNA. The sample holds 1,500 to 2,000 distinct CDR3 sequences. CDR1 SGHNT and CDR2 YYREEE come from the germline V gene (reference sequence). This CDR3 has 13 residues. These data are taken from a study of T cell clusters in autoimmune cytopenias. Points from the study as a whole: TRB repertoire shifts in secondary cytopenia and chronic lymphocytic leukemia mostly reflected lymphoma, not autoimmunity.

The sample comprised peripheral blood. The sequence derives from a human donor with an autoimmune cytopenia or autoimmune hepatitis (not recorded which). This rearrangement joins TRBV5-4 to TRBJ1-1. This CDR3 reads CASSLAGNTEAFF. Looking up the rest from reference TRBV5-4 and TRBJ1-1 gives the full variable domain: ETGVTQSPTHLIKTRGQQVTLRCSSQSGHNTVSWYQQALGQGPQFIFQYYREEENGRGNFPPRFSGLQFPNYSSELNVNALELDDSALYLCASSLAGNTEAFFGQGTRLTVV.